This TCR beta chain was captured by sequencing in a study of cytomegalovirus exposure and HLA in healthy donors. In germline, CDR1 is GTSNPN, CDR2 SVGIG (reference sequence). This CDR3 region has 15 residues. Trimming left V 0 bases short and J 0 bases short, with 9 bases between. TCRdb's copy holds only in-frame clones and misses some; the assay was immunoSEQ multiplex PCR. Of 90,000 to 150,000 clones detected, approximately 87% appear once; the ten largest clones hold about 6%. Sequencing was done on a sample of PBMCs. The J gene is TRBJ1-5, the V gene TRBV30, with D possibly TRBD1 on 5 matching bases. This TCR derives from a woman under 30 in good health and CMV-seropositive. The CDR3 DNA reads as TGTGCCTGGAGTGTAGGGGATTATAGCAATCAGCCCCAGCATTTT. Its protein product is CAWSVGDYSNQPQHF.